This is a list of T cell receptor beta chains from one sample in a study of T-cell reconstitution after alpha-beta-depleted transplantation in children. TCRdb re-analysed the PCR reads in MiXCR, keeping a single row per CDR3 protein. The sample holds 500,000 to 600,000 distinct CDR3 sequences; over 25% are singletons and the top ten take around a third. The input for sequencing was PBMCs, taken before TCRalphabeta/CD19-depleted stem cell transplant. The source is a boy under three years old with Wiskott-Aldrich syndrome, due to receive a stem cell transplant. Each CDR3 is given with its conserved first and last residue. Fields, in order: J gene, V gene, D gene, clone size, CDR3 protein, CDR3 DNA. A D gene is named only where the DNA matches it firmly. Clone size appears in some rows only: once, few, many, or a class for an expanded clone.

>TRBJ2-2|TRBV9|.|.
CASSVRPLNTGELFF
TGTGCCAGCAGCGTTCGCCCCCTGAACACCGGGGAGCTGTTTTTT
>TRBJ2-1|TRBV27|TRBD1|.
CASKPTGARQRKSIYNEQFF
TGTGCCAGCAAACCCACAGGGGCGAGGCAGCGTAAGTCTATTTACAATGAGCAGTTCTTC
>TRBJ2-7|TRBV12-3/TRBV12-4|.|.
CASSWRGLNEQYF
TGTGCCAGCAGTTGGAGGGGTCTCAACGAGCAGTACTTC
>TRBJ1-2|TRBV20-1|.|.
CSARIEFYGYTF
TGCAGTGCTAGAATAGAGTTCTATGGCTACACCTTC
>TRBJ2-6|TRBV10-3|.|.
CAGGSGANVLTF
TGTGCCGGGGGTTCTGGGGCCAACGTCCTGACTTTC
>TRBJ2-3|TRBV20-1|.|few
CSARLFWGAGDTQYF
TGCAGTGCTAGGCTCTTTTGGGGGGCGGGAGATACGCAGTATTTT
>TRBJ2-1|TRBV20-1|.|.
CSARSVLSSYNEQFF
TGCAGTGCTAGATCCGTACTGAGCTCCTACAATGAGCAGTTCTTC
>TRBJ2-1|TRBV5-1|.|many
CASSLEGVSYNEQFF
TGCGCCAGCAGCTTGGAAGGCGTCTCCTACAATGAGCAGTTCTTC
>TRBJ2-5|TRBV11-2|.|.
CASSMLGGSQETQYF
TGTGCCAGCAGCATGTTGGGGGGCTCACAAGAGACCCAGTACTTC
>TRBJ2-3|TRBV6-1|TRBD2|.
CASRPGTSGKGGTQYF
TGTGCCAGCAGACCCGGGACTAGCGGGAAGGGCGGTACGCAGTATTTT
>TRBJ2-1|TRBV5-1|TRBD2|few
CASSLERESSYNEQFF
TGCGCCAGCAGCTTGGAGCGGGAGAGCTCCTACAATGAGCAGTTCTTC
>TRBJ2-2|TRBV2|TRBD2|.
CASRDTLAANTGELFF
TGTGCCAGCAGGGATACACTAGCGGCTAACACCGGGGAGCTGTTTTTT
>TRBJ2-3|TRBV20-1|TRBD2|.
CSASSGTSGSTDTQYF
TGCAGTGCTAGTTCCGGGACTAGCGGGAGCACAGATACGCAGTATTTT
>TRBJ2-7|TRBV7-8|TRBD2|.
CASSLVGLAPYEQYF
TGTGCCAGCAGCTTAGTAGGACTAGCGCCCTACGAGCAGTACTTC
>TRBJ2-5|TRBV20-1|.|few
CSARLSQETQYF
TGCAGTGCACGGTTAAGCCAAGAGACCCAGTACTTC
>TRBJ2-3|TRBV29-1|TRBD2|.
CSVGSGRGGKDTQYF
TGCAGCGTTGGTAGCGGGAGAGGGGGAAAAGATACGCAGTATTTT
>TRBJ2-3|TRBV24-1|TRBD2|.
CATSDSGIGTSGRAEDTQYF
TGTGCCACCAGTGATTCTGGTATCGGGACTAGCGGGAGGGCGGAAGATACGCAGTATTTT
>TRBJ2-1|TRBV12-3/TRBV12-4|.|few
CASSSGLPYNEQFF
TGTGCCAGCAGTTCTGGACTCCCCTACAATGAGCAGTTCTTC
>TRBJ1-1|TRBV29-1|.|.
CSTGGGLRTEAFF
TGCAGCACCGGGGGGGGATTGAGGACTGAAGCTTTCTTT
>TRBJ1-1|TRBV20-1|TRBD1|few
CSARHFPGQGMNTEAFF
TGCAGTGCTAGACATTTCCCGGGACAGGGTATGAACACTGAAGCTTTCTTT
>TRBJ1-6|TRBV4-1|TRBD1|.
CASSGTGLNSPLHF
TGCGCCAGCAGCGGGACAGGCCTTAATTCACCCCTCCACTTT
>TRBJ1-6|TRBV28|.|.
CASSSGSKGDSPLHF
TGTGCCAGCAGTTCAGGCTCGAAAGGAGATTCACCCCTCCACTTT
>TRBJ2-1|TRBV5-1|.|few
CASTVTEGGSYNEQFF
TGCGCCAGCACCGTGACGGAAGGTGGATCCTACAATGAGCAGTTCTTC
>TRBJ2-1|TRBV4-1|TRBD2|few
CASSQDRFSRAGVSGDEQFF
TGCGCCAGCAGCCAAGATCGGTTCTCTAGAGCGGGAGTCAGTGGGGATGAGCAGTTCTTC
>TRBJ1-5|TRBV12-3/TRBV12-4|TRBD1|.
CASSFDTGTGNQPQHF
TGTGCCAGCAGTTTTGATACCGGGACAGGGAATCAGCCCCAGCATTTT
>TRBJ2-5|TRBV12-3/TRBV12-4|TRBD2|.
CASSYALAGVVRETQYF
TGTGCCAGCAGTTATGCGCTAGCGGGAGTTGTGAGAGAGACCCAGTACTTC
>TRBJ1-2|TRBV9|.|.
CASSVGTPIDNYGYTF
TGTGCCAGCAGCGTAGGGACTCCTATCGATAACTATGGCTACACCTTC
>TRBJ2-7|TRBV7-3|TRBD2|.
CASSLKGGSIHEQYF
TGTGCCAGCAGCTTAAAAGGCGGGAGCATCCACGAGCAGTACTTC
>TRBJ2-7|TRBV14|.|.
CASSHRVPYEQYF
TGTGCCAGCAGCCACAGGGTTCCCTACGAGCAGTACTTC
>TRBJ1-2|TRBV19|TRBD1|few
CASSMDRDYGYTF
TGTGCCAGTAGTATGGACAGGGACTATGGCTACACCTTC
>TRBJ2-3|TRBV7-9|.|.
CASSLGGGPVTQYF
TGTGCCAGCAGCTTAGGGGGCGGCCCCGTTACGCAGTATTTT
>TRBJ1-5|TRBV7-2|.|.
CASSLVPGYQPQHF
TGTGCCAGCAGCTTAGTCCCGGGATATCAGCCCCAGCATTTT
>TRBJ2-7|TRBV6-1|.|few
CASSEALGGQDEQYF
TGTGCCAGCAGTGAAGCGCTTGGGGGGCAGGACGAGCAGTACTTC
>TRBJ1-2|TRBV18|.|.
CASSPLGGADGYTF
TGTGCCAGCAGTCCTCTCGGGGGCGCCGATGGCTACACCTTC
>TRBJ2-7|TRBV29-1|TRBD1|.
CSVDVNLDREDYEQYF
TGCAGCGTCGACGTTAACCTGGACAGGGAAGACTACGAGCAGTACTTC
>TRBJ1-3|TRBV20-1|.|.
CSAPLTGSGNTIYF
TGCAGTGCCCCGCTGACGGGGTCTGGAAACACCATATATTTT
>TRBJ2-5|TRBV11-2|TRBD2|.
CASSFTSGQETQYF
TGTGCCAGCAGCTTCACTAGCGGACAAGAGACCCAGTACTTC
>TRBJ2-1|TRBV18|.|few
CASSALGNNEQFF
TGTGCCAGCTCAGCCCTAGGTAACAATGAGCAGTTCTTC
>TRBJ1-1|TRBV12-3/TRBV12-4|.|.
CASSFGRIYTEAFF
TGTGCCAGCAGTTTTGGCAGGATATACACTGAAGCTTTCTTT
>TRBJ2-7|TRBV20-1|TRBD2|.
CSARGEAGGDYEQYF
TGCAGTGCTAGAGGAGAAGCGGGAGGAGACTACGAGCAGTACTTC
>TRBJ2-3|TRBV9|.|.
CASSVASVRTDTQYF
TGTGCCAGCAGCGTAGCGTCGGTCCGCACAGATACGCAGTATTTT
>TRBJ1-4|TRBV12-3/TRBV12-4|.|few
CASSQSTNEKLFF
TGTGCCAGCAGTCAATCAACTAATGAAAAACTGTTTTTT
>TRBJ2-3|TRBV15|.|.
CATSRGDVLTDTQYF
TGTGCCACCAGCAGGGGAGACGTCCTCACAGATACGCAGTATTTT
>TRBJ2-3|TRBV7-9|.|few
CASSVRETDTQYF
TGTGCCAGCAGTGTTCGGGAGACAGATACGCAGTATTTT
>TRBJ1-1|TRBV12-3/TRBV12-4|.|.
CASSYLGGAAGTEAFF
TGTGCCAGCAGTTATCTGGGTGGGGCCGCGGGCACTGAAGCTTTCTTT
>TRBJ2-2|TRBV12-3/TRBV12-4|.|few
CASSLSVPGELFF
TGTGCCAGCAGTTTATCGGTCCCCGGGGAGCTGTTTTTT
>TRBJ1-2|TRBV12-3/TRBV12-4|.|.
CASSFAREGGYTF
TGTGCCAGCAGTTTCGCGAGAGAGGGAGGCTACACCTTC
>TRBJ2-1|TRBV7-9|.|few
CASRSANEQFF
TGTGCCAGCAGATCAGCCAATGAGCAGTTCTTC
>TRBJ1-1|TRBV20-1|TRBD1|.
CSATYDRVTEAFF
TGCAGTGCTACCTACGACAGGGTCACTGAAGCTTTCTTT
>TRBJ2-1|TRBV10-3|.|few
CAIRPDYPSSYNEQFF
TGTGCCATCAGACCCGACTACCCGAGCTCCTACAATGAGCAGTTCTTC
>TRBJ2-1|TRBV6-5|.|.
CASIYGGGAYEQFF
TGTGCCAGCATTTACGGTGGGGGGGCGTATGAGCAGTTCTTC
>TRBJ1-2|TRBV7-9|.|.
CASSEGGNGYTF
TGTGCCAGCAGCGAAGGGGGGAATGGCTACACCTTC